This TCR beta chain was identified during a study of shared clonotypes between healthy human individuals. CDR3 length equals 14 residues. Germline CDR1 reads SGHNT; CDR2 reads YYREEE (reference sequence). After removal of 4 bases from V and 11 bases from J, the junction contained 11 bases not matched to a gene. Repertoires were generated with immunoSEQ multiplex PCR, while TCRdb's copy carries only in-frame clones and drops some. The repertoire includes 2 million to 2.5 million clones, approximately 96% of them detected once, and roughly 0.13% sits in the top ten. The gene calls are TRBV5-4 and TRBJ1-2; 10 bases are a match to TRBD1. This sequence was found in a man in his late teens or twenties in good health. The sequencing input was naive CD4+ T cells sorted from blood. The subset is: CD45RA+ positively selected. The CDR3, as DNA: TGTGCCAGCAGCCCGCCCTTGGGACAGGGGAGATACACCTTC. Translated: CASSPPLGQGRYTF.